The clone carrying this TCR beta chain was counted between two and nine times. The target antigen is unknown. PCR primers comprised 60 Vbeta and 13 Jbeta primers. TCRdb's copy holds only in-frame clones and misses some; the assay was immunoSEQ multiplex PCR. The sample shows some 110,000 clones, 70% of them seen only once. This sample stems from a study of cytomegalovirus exposure and HLA in healthy donors. Study-wide results and caveats: V- and J-gene trimming of TCR beta was linked (in a later analysis) to a missense DCLRE1C variant.

V lost 4 bases to trimming and J lost 5 bases; unmatched junction nucleotides: 12. Germline CDR1 and CDR2: SEHNR and FQNEAQ (reference sequence). This CDR3 region has 16 residues. This sequence originates from a young man in good health and CMV-seropositive. Material: PBMCs. This chain links TRBV7-9 with TRBJ1-2; 8 nucleotides agree with TRBD1. The CDR3 DNA follows: TGTGCCAGCAGCTCGGACAGGGTAGGGCTTTGGTATGGCTACACCTTC. Translation gives CASSSDRVGLWYGYTF. Complete variable domain (other parts from reference TRBV7-9 and TRBJ1-2): DTGVSQNPRHKITKRGQNVTFRCDPISEHNRLYWYRQTLGQGPEFLTYFQNEAQLEKSRLLSDRFSAERPKGSFSTLEIQRTEQGDSAMYLCASSSDRVGLWYGYTFGSGTRLTVV.